Shown below are 24 T cell receptor beta chains from a single sample sequenced in a study of shared clonotypes between healthy human individuals. Some clones are missing from TCRdb's copy, which holds only in-frame ones; the method was immunoSEQ multiplex PCR. There are 520,000 or so clones in the sample; 70% to 80% occur only once, and 13% lies in the top ten. What was sequenced was PBMCs. The receptors shown here come from a woman in her 40s in good health. Some clones in this sample may be carry-over from other donors' samples.

The chain employs TRBV5-1 and TRBJ2-1; D is possibly TRBD2 (5 bases). This CDR3 has 17 residues. Trimming took 4 bases from V and 6 from J, leaving 23 bases between them. CDR1 and CDR2 from the germline V gene are SGHRS and YFSETQ. The DNA of the CDR3 is TGCGCCAGCAGCCGGATAATGGCGGGCTTACATGGCAATGAGCAGTTCTTC. Translation gives CASSRIMAGLHGNEQFF.

Here the CDR3 reads CAWSVGGSSDEQFF. CDR3 DNA sequence: TGTGCCTGGAGTGTTGGCGGGAGCAGTGATGAGCAGTTCTTC. The chain carries TRBV30 and TRBJ2-1; 7 positions agree with TRBD2. Germline values: CDR1 GTSNPN, CDR2 SVGIG (reference sequence). Germline trimming cut 0 bases from V and 8 bases from J; bases unmatched to any gene: 7. This CDR3 region has 14 residues.

V and J are TRBV27 and TRBJ2-1; TRBD2 matches at 10 bases. This CDR3 has 17 residues. CDR1 and CDR2 (germline): MNHEY, SMNVEV (reference sequence). V trimming: 3 bases; J trimming: 7 bases; junction bases outside the gene matches: 12. The CDR3 sequence is CASSFLASGSVLNEQFF. The CDR3 DNA sequence: TGTGCCAGCAGTTTTTTGGCTAGCGGGAGTGTGTTGAATGAGCAGTTCTTC.

The chain uses TRBV4-1 and TRBJ2-1, with D possibly TRBD2 on 5 matching bases. Germline CDR1 and CDR2: MGHRA and YSYEKL. This CDR3 is 17 amino acids long. V dropped 1 base and J dropped 5 bases, with 18 bases sitting between them. The CDR3 bases are TGCGCCAGCAGCCAAGTCACTAGACCGGTTATAAACAATGAGCAGTTCTTC. Its protein is CASSQVTRPVINNEQFF.

The chain is built from TRBV5-1 and TRBJ1-1; D ambiguous. V lost 5 bases to trimming and J lost 3 bases, with 14 bases between them. CDR3 length: 14 residues. Germline V lookup: CDR1 SGHRS, CDR2 YFSETQ. CDR3 in amino acids: CASSRELQDTEAFF. CDR3 nucleotide sequence: TGCGCCAGCAGTCGGGAGTTGCAGGACACTGAAGCTTTCTTT.

This rearrangement joins TRBV11-2 to TRBJ2-1, with a weak D call TRBD1 (5 bases). The CDR3 is 13 residues long. The germline gives CDR1 SGHAT, CDR2 FQNNGV. Trimming took 5 bases from V and 9 from J, leaving 14 bases between them. The CDR3 spells CASSPGRAVEQFF. In DNA form, the CDR3 reads TGTGCCAGCAGCCCGGGCAGGGCGGTTGAGCAGTTCTTC.

This clone came up many times. V and J are TRBV11-2 and TRBJ2-7; D unresolved. The V end lost 3 bases, the J end lost 0 bases, and 9 bases lay between the germline ends. From germline, CDR1 is SGHAT and CDR2 FQNNGV. The length of the CDR3 is 14 residues. CDR3 sequence: CASSFSESSYEQYF. The DNA for the CDR3 is TGTGCCAGCAGCTTCTCTGAGAGCTCCTACGAGCAGTACTTC.

The chain combines TRBV11-2 with TRBJ2-7; TRBD2 agrees at 8 bases. Trimming cost V 11 bases and J 0 bases; bases outside gene matches: 6. The CDR3 extends over 13 amino acids. CDR1 SGHAT and CDR2 FQNNGV come from the germline V gene. The CDR3: CASDSGSSYEQYF. The CDR3 DNA follows: TGTGCCTCAGACAGCGGGAGCTCCTACGAGCAGTACTTC.

This clone was counted only a few times. CDR3: CAWSAPLAASYNEQFF. The CDR3 nucleotides are TGTGCCTGGAGTGCCCCCCTAGCGGCCTCCTACAATGAGCAGTTCTTC. The chain recombines TRBV30 with TRBJ2-1, with 7 bases fitting TRBD2. Losses at the gene ends were 1 base for V and 0 bases for J; bases not matched to a gene: 6. The CDR3 is 16 amino acids. CDR1 GTSNPN and CDR2 SVGIG come from the germline V gene (reference sequence).

The chain is built from TRBV7-9 and TRBJ2-1; a possible D gene is TRBD1 (5 bases). Germline CDR1 reads SEHNR; CDR2 reads FQNEAQ (reference sequence). V was shortened by 11 bases and J by 3 bases, with 14 bases between the two germline ends. The CDR3 is made up of 13 amino acids. The CDR3, as DNA: TGTGCCGTGTGGGGCGGATTCTACAATGAGCAGTTCTTC. Translation: CAVWGGFYNEQFF. Looking up the rest from reference TRBV7-9 and TRBJ2-1 gives the full variable domain: DTGVSQNPRHKITKRGQNVTFRCDPISEHNRLYWYRQTLGQGPEFLTYFQNEAQLEKSRLLSDRFSAERPKGSFSTLEIQRTEQGDSAMYLCAVWGGFYNEQFFGPGTRLTVL.

The chain has TRBV5-4 and TRBJ2-2; perhaps D is TRBD1 or TRBD2 (5 bases each). V was shortened by 5 bases and J by 0 bases, with 11 bases between the two germline ends. Germline V gene sequence: CDR1 SGHNT, CDR2 YYREEE (reference sequence). The CDR3 spans 15 residues. The CDR3 spells CASRPRDPNTGELFF. CDR3 bases: TGTGCCAGCAGACCCCGGGACCCGAACACCGGGGAGCTGTTTTTT.

The chain joins TRBV27 to TRBJ2-3, with D tentatively TRBD2 (5 bases). V shed 4 bases and J shed 0 bases, with 8 bases lying between them. Germline-derived CDR1 and CDR2 are MNHEY and SMNVEV (reference sequence). CDR3 size: 14 residues. The CDR3 is CASSSRGSTDTQYF. As DNA, the CDR3 is TGTGCCAGCAGTTCTCGGGGTAGCACAGATACGCAGTATTTT.

This clone has just one count. The gene calls are TRBV6-5 and TRBJ1-2; D is unresolved. The CDR3 consists of 14 residues. Germline assignment: CDR1 MNHEY and CDR2 SVGAGI. Trimming shortened V by 0 bases and J by 6 bases, and 11 bases separated the two germline ends. CDR3 coding DNA: TGTGCCAGCAGTTACTCGATGACGGAGGATGGCTACACCTTC. Translated: CASSYSMTEDGYTF.

In nucleotides, the CDR3 is TGTGCCAGCTCAGGATACAGGGATCCTGGAAACACCATATATTTT. The encoded protein is CASSGYRDPGNTIYF. The gene calls are TRBV18 and TRBJ1-3, with a tentative D call TRBD1 (6 bases). V was clipped by 5 bases and J by 2 bases, with 13 bases between them. This CDR3 spans 15 amino acids. Germline V gene data show CDR1 as KGHSH and CDR2 as LQKENI. The whole variable domain, remainder taken from reference TRBV18 and TRBJ1-3, is NAGVMQNPRHLVRRRGQEARLRCSPMKGHSHVYWYRQLPEEGLKFMVYLQKENIIDESGMPKERFSAEFPKEGPSILRIQQVVRGDSAAYFCASSGYRDPGNTIYFGEGSWLTVV.

Regarding this clone: Distinct nucleotide sequences in the sample also encode this CDR3. V gene TRBV28 combines with J gene TRBJ2-7; D is possibly TRBD2 (6 bases). Germline lookup yields CDR1 MDHEN and CDR2 SYDVKM. V was clipped by 6 bases and J by 0 bases, with 12 bases between them. The CDR3 is made up of 14 amino acids. The CDR3 spells CASSYSGPSYEQYF. DNA of the CDR3: TGTGCCAGCAGCTATAGCGGTCCCTCCTACGAGCAGTACTTC.

The chain uses TRBV7-8 and TRBJ1-1, with 9 bases that match TRBD1. The V gene end was trimmed by 3 bases and the J gene end by 4 bases; junction bases not matched to a gene: 6. Germline CDR1 reads SGHVS; CDR2 reads FQNEAQ. The CDR3 spans 15 residues. Written as DNA, the CDR3 is TGTGCCAGCAGCTTTAACAGGGGGCTTCGCACTGAAGCTTTCTTT. Amino acids: CASSFNRGLRTEAFF.

V and J are TRBV7-8 and TRBJ1-2; possibly TRBD1 for D (5 bases). The CDR3 has 13 residues. CDR1 SGHVS and CDR2 FQNEAQ come from the germline V gene. V was shortened by 4 bases and J by 3 bases, with 9 bases between the two germline ends. This chain's CDR3 is CASSYGTHYGYTF. The CDR3 coding sequence is TGTGCCAGCAGCTATGGGACCCACTATGGCTACACCTTC.

As regards this clone: The same CDR3 can be traced to other DNA sequences in this sample. This chain connects TRBV15 to TRBJ2-5, with D unresolved. V was pared by 0 bases and J by 5 bases, with 4 bases between. This CDR3 contains 12 residues. The germline CDR1 and CDR2 sequences are LNHNV and YYDKDF (reference sequence). The CDR3 sequence is CATSRDVETQYF. The CDR3 DNA reads TGTGCCACCAGCAGAGATGTGGAGACCCAGTACTTC.

The V gene is TRBV18, the J gene TRBJ2-5; weak D call: TRBD1 (6 bases). Trimming cost V 3 bases and J 1 base, with 6 bases left between them. Germline lookup yields CDR1 KGHSH and CDR2 LQKENI. This CDR3 has 13 residues. CDR3 DNA: TGTGCCAGCTCACCGACAGGCCAAGAGACCCAGTACTTC. Its protein product is CASSPTGQETQYF.

This clone occurred once. The V and J genes are TRBV10-3 and TRBJ2-3, with D perhaps matching TRBD2 (5 bases). V lost 2 bases and J 8 bases, leaving 11 bases between the germline ends. Germline loops: CDR1 ENHRY, CDR2 SYGVKD. The CDR3 contains 13 residues. In nucleotides, the CDR3 is TGTGCCATCAGTGAGACATCGGGGAGTACGCAGTATTTT. Translation gives CAISETSGSTQYF.

The chain recombines TRBV27 with TRBJ2-7, with D possibly called TRBD1 or TRBD2 (6 bases each). The CDR3 has 14 amino acids. Trimming left V 3 bases short and J 6 bases short, with 15 bases between. The germline gives CDR1 MNHEY, CDR2 SMNVEV (reference sequence). CDR3 amino acids: CASSFVRGGLEQYF. The CDR3 nucleotides are TGTGCCAGCAGTTTCGTACGAGGGGGACTCGAGCAGTACTTC.

The V and J genes are TRBV15 and TRBJ2-2, with 7 bases that match TRBD1. The CDR3 runs 19 residues. CDR1 and CDR2 from the germline V gene are LNHNV and YYDKDF (reference sequence). V lost 5 bases and J lost 6; bases outside the gene matches: 21. The DNA of the CDR3 is TGTGCCACCAGCCCGGGACAGATGGGTCGGGTTGTTACACCCGGGGAGCTGTTTTTT. Translated: CATSPGQMGRVVTPGELFF.

The gene calls are TRBV18 and TRBJ2-7; 8 bases are shared with TRBD1. Germline V CDR1 and CDR2: KGHSH, LQKENI. Trimming at V came to 2 bases and at J to 2 bases, leaving 5 bases not matched to a gene. CDR3 size: 15 residues. CDR3 DNA: TGTGCCAGCTCACCAGCCGGGACAGGCCCCTACGAGCAGTACTTC. The encoded protein is CASSPAGTGPYEQYF.

The chain combines TRBV9 with TRBJ2-5; D is possibly TRBD2 (6 bases). This CDR3 contains 16 residues. The germline V gene encodes CDR1 SGDLS and CDR2 YYNGEE. V dropped 4 bases and J dropped 11 bases, with 27 bases sitting between them. DNA of the CDR3: TGTGCCAGCAGCCCCCATGGTAGCGGAACTTCAGAGGAGCAGTACTTC. Translating it yields CASSPHGSGTSEEQYF.